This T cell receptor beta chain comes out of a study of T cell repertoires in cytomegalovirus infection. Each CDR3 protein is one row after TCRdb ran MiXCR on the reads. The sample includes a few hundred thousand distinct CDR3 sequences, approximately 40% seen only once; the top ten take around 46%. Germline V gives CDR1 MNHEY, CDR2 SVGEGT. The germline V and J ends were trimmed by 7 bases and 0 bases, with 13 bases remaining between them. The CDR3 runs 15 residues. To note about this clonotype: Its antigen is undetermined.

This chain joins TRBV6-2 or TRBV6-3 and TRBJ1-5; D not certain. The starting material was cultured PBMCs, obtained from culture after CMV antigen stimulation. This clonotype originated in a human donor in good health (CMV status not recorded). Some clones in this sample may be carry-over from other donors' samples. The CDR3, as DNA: TGTGCCAGCACCCCGGCGCGGACTAGCAATCAGCCCCAGCATTTT. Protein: CASTPARTSNQPQHF.